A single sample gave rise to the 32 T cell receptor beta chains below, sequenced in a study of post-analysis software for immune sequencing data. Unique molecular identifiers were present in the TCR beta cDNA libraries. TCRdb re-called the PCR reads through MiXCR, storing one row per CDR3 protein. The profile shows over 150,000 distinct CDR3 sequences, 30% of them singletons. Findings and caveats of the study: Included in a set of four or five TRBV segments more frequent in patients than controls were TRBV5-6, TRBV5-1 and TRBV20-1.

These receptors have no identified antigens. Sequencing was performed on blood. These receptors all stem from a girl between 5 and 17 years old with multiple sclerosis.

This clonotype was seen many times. CDR3 sequence: CASRPFSGSYNEQFF. For the CDR3, the DNA is TGTGCCAGCAGACCTTTTAGCGGGAGTTACAATGAGCAGTTCTTC. The chain combines TRBV12-3 or TRBV12-4 with TRBJ2-1; 9 bases agree with TRBD2. The V segment lost 6 bases and the J segment 4 bases; nucleotides outside the gene matches: 7. The CDR3 runs to 15 residues.

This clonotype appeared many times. CDR3 sequence: CASSVGGGQPQHF. CDR3 DNA sequence: TGTGCCAGCAGCGTAGGAGGCGGGCAGCCCCAGCATTTT. The V gene is TRBV9, the J gene TRBJ1-5; no clear D. The CDR3 runs 13 residues. The germline gives CDR1 SGDLS, CDR2 YYNGEE. V was pared by 0 bases and J by 7 bases, with 8 bases between.

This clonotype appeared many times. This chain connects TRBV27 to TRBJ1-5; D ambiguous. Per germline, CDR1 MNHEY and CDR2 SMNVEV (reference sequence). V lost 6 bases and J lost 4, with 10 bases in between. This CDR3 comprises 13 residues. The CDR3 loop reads CASSSDGNQPQHF. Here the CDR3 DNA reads TGTGCCAGCAGCTCCGACGGGAATCAGCCCCAGCATTTT.

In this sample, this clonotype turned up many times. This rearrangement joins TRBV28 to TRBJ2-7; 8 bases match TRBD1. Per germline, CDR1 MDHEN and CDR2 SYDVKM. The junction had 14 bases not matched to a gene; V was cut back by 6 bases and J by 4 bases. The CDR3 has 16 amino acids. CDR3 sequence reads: CASRSLPGQEDYEQYF. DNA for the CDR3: TGTGCCAGCAGGTCATTACCGGGACAGGAGGATTACGAGCAGTACTTC.

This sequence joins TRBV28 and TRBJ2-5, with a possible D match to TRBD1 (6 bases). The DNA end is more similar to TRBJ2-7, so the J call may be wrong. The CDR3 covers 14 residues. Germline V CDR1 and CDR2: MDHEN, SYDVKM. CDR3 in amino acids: CASNPIQGWDEQYF. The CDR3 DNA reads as TGTGCCAGCAACCCCATACAGGGATGGGACGAGCAGTACTTC.

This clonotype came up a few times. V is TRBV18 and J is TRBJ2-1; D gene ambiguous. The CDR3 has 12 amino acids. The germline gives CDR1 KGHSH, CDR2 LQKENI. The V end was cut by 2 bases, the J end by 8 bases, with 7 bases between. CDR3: CASSPMVDEQFF. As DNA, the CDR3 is TGTGCCAGCTCACCAATGGTAGATGAGCAGTTCTTC.

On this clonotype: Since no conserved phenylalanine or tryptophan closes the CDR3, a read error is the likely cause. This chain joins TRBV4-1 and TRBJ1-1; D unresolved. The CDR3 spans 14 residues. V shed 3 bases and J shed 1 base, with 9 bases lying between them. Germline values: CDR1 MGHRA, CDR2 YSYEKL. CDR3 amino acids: CASSHAGENTEAFI. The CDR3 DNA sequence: TGCGCCAGCAGCCACGCCGGGGAGAACACTGAAGCTTTCATT.

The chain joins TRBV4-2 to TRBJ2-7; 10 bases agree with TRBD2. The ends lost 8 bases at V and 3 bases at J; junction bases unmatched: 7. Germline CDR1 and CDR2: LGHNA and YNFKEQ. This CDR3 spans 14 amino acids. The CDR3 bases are TGTGCCAGCGGCGGAGGGACTAGCGACTACGAGCAGTACTTC. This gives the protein CASGGGTSDYEQYF.

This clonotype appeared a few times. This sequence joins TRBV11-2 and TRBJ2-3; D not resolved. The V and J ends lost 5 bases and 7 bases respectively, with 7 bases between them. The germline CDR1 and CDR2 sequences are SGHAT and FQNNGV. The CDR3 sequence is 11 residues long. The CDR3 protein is CASSEYNTQYF. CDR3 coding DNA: TGTGCCAGCAGCGAATACAATACGCAGTATTTT. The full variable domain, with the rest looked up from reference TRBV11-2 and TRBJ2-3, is EAGVAQSPRYKIIEKRQSVAFWCNPISGHATLYWYQQILGQGPKLLIQFQNNGVVDDSQLPKDRFSAERLKGVDSTLKIQPAKLEDSAVYLCASSEYNTQYFGPGTRLTVL.

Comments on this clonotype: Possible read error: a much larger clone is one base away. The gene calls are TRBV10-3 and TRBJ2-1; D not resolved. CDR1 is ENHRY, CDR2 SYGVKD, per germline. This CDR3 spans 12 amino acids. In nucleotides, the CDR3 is TGTGCCGTCAGTGTTTTGTTTGATGAGCAGTTCTTC. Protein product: CAVSVLFDEQFF.

For the CDR3, the DNA is TGTGCCAGCAGTTTCGGGCCATTCGGGGCTGAAGCTTTCTTT. It yields the protein CASSFGPFGAEAFF. The V and J genes are TRBV28 and TRBJ1-1, with D unresolved. The CDR3 totals 14 residues. From germline, CDR1 is MDHEN and CDR2 SYDVKM. V was clipped by 3 bases and J by 6 bases, with 14 bases between them.

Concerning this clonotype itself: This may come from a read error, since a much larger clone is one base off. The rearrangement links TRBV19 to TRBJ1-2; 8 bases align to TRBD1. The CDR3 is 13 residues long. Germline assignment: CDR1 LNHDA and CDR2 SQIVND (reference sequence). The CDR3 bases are TGTGCCAGTAGTAAGGACAGGGACTATGGCTACATCTTC. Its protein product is CASSKDRDYGYIF.

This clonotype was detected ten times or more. The CDR3, as DNA: TGCAGTGCTCCCGACAGGGACCGGGGAGGCTACACCTTC. Translating it yields CSAPDRDRGGYTF. The chain employs TRBV20-1 and TRBJ1-2; TRBD1 matches 7 bases. Losses at the gene ends were 5 bases for V and 8 bases for J; bases not matched to a gene: 11. CDR1 and CDR2 (germline): DFQATT, SNEGSKA (reference sequence). CDR3 length equals 13 residues.

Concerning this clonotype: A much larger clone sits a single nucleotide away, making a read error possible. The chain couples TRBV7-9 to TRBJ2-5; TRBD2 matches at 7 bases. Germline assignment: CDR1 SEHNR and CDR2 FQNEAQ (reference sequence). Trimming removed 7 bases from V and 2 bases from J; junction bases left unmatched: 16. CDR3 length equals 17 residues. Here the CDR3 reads CASNHAGASGPQETQYF. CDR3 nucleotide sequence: TGTGCCAGCAACCATGCCGGGGCTAGCGGACCACAAGAGACCCAGTACTTC.

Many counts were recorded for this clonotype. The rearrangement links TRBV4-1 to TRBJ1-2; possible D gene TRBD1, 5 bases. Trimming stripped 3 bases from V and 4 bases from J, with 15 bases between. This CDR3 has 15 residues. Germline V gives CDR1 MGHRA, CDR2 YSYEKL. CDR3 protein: CASSHGPGQTYGYTF. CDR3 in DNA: TGCGCCAGCAGCCACGGCCCGGGGCAGACCTATGGCTACACCTTC.

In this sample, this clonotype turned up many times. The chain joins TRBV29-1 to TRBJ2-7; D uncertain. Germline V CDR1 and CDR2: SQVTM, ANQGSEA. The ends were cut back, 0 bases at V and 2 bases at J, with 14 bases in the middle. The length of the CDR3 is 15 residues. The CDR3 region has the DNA TGCAGCGTTGAAGATAACAGCAAACTCCCCTACGAGCAGTACTTC. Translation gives CSVEDNSKLPYEQYF.

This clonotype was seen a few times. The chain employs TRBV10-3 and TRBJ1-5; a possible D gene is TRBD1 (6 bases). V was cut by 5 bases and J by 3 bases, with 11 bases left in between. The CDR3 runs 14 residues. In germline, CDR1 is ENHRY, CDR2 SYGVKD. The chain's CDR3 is CAISTGITNQPQHF. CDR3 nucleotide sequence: TGTGCCATCAGTACAGGGATTACCAATCAGCCCCAGCATTTT.

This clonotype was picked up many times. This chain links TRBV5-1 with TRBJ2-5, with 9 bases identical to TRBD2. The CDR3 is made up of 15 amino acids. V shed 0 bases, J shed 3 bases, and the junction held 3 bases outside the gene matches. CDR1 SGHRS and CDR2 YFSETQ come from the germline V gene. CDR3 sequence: CASSLGSSGKETQYF. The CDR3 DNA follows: TGCGCCAGCAGCTTGGGGTCTAGCGGGAAAGAGACCCAGTACTTC.

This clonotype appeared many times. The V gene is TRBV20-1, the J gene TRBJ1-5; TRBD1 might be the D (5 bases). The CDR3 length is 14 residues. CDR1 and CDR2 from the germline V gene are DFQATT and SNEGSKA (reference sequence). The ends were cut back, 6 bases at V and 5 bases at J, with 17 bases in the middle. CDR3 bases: TGCAGTGCAAGACAGCTGTATTTGGATCAGCCCCAGCATTTT. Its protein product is CSARQLYLDQPQHF.

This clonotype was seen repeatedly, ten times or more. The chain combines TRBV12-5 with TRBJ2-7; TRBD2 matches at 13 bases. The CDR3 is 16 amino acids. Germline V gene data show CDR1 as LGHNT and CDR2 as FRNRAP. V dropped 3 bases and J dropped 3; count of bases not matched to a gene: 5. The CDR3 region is CASGFGLAGVSYEQYF. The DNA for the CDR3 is TGTGCTAGTGGTTTTGGACTAGCGGGAGTCAGCTACGAGCAGTACTTC.

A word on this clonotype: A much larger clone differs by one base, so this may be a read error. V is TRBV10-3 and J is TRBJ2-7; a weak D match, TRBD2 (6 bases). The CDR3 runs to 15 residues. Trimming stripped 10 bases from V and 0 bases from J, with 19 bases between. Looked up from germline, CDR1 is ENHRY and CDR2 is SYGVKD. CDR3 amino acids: CATGSLTSTSYEQYF. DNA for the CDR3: TGTGCCACCGGATCCCTGACTAGTACCTCCTACGAGCAGTACTTC.

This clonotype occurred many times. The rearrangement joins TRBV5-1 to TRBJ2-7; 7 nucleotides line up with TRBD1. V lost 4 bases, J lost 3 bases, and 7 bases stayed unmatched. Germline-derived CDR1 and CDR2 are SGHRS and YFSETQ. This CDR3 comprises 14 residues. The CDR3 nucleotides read TGCGCCAGCAGCCGCGCGACAGGGCACTACGAGCAGTACTTC. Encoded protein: CASSRATGHYEQYF.

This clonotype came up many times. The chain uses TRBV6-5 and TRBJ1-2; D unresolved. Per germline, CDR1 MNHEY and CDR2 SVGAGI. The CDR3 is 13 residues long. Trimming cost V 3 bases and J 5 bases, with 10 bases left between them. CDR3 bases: TGTGCCAGCAGTTATTCGCCGGTGTATGGCTACACCTTC. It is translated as CASSYSPVYGYTF.

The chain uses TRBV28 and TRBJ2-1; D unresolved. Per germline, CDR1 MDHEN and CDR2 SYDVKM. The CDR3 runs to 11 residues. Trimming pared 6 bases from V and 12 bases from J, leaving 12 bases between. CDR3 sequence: CASSSRLWQFF. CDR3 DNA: TGTGCCAGCAGCTCTAGGCTGTGGCAGTTCTTC.

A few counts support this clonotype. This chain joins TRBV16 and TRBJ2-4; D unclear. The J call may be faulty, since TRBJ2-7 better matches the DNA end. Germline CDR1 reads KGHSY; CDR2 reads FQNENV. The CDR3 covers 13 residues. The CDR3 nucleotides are TGTGCCAGCAGCCTCAGTCGCGGTTACGAGCAGTACTTC. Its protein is CASSLSRGYEQYF.

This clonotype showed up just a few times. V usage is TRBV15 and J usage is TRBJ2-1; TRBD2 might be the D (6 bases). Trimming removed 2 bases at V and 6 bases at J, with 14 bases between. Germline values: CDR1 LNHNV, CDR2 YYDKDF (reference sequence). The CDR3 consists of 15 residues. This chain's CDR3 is CATSRSRLASNEQFF. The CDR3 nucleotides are TGTGCCACCAGCAGAAGTAGGCTAGCGTCCAATGAGCAGTTCTTC.

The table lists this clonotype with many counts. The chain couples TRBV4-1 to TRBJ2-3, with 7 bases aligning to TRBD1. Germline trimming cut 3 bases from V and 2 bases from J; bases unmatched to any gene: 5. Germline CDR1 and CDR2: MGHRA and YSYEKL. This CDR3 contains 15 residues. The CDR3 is CASSQWTGLTDTQYF. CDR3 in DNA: TGCGCCAGCAGCCAGTGGACAGGCCTCACAGATACGCAGTATTTT.

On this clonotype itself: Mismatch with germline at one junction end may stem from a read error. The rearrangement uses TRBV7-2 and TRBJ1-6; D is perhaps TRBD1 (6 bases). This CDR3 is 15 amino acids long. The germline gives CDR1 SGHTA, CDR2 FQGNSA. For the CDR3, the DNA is TGTGCCAACAGCCCAGAGACAGGATATAATTCACCCCTCCACTTT. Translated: CANSPETGYNSPLHF.

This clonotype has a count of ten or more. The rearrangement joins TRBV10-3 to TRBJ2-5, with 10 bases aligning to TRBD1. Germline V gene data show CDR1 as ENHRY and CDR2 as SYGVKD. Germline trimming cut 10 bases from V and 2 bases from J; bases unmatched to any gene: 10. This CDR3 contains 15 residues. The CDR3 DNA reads TGTGCCACCAGACCGGGACAGGGGAAACAAGAGACCCAGTACTTC. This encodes CATRPGQGKQETQYF.

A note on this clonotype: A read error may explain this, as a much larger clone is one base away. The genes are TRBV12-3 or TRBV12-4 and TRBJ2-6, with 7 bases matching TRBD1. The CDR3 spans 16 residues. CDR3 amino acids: CASSPIQGDGANVRTF. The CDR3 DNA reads TGTGCCAGCAGTCCTATCCAGGGGGACGGGGCCAACGTCCGGACTTTC.

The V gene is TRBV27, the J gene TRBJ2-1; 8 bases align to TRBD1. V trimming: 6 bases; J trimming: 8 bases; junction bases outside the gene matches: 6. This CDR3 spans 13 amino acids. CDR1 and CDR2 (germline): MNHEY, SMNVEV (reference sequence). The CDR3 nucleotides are TGTGCCAGCAGGACAGGGGCCTCCGATGAGCAGTTCTTC. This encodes CASRTGASDEQFF.

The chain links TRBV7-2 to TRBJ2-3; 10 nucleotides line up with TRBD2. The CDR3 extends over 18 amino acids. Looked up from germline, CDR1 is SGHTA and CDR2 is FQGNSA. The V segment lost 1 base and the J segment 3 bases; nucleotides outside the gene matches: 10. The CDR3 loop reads CASSLVPAGGVGTDTQYF. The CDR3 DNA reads TGTGCCAGCAGCTTAGTACCAGCGGGAGGGGTTGGTACAGATACGCAGTATTTT.